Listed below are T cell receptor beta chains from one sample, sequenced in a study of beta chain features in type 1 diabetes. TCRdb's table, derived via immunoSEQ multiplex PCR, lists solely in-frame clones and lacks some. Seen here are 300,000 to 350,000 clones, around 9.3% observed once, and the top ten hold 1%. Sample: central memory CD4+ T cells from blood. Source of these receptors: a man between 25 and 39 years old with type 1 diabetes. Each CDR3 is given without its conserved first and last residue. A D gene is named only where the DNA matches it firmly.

ASSFRGLAEETQY,TRBJ2-5,13,TRBV11-2,TRBD2
AWRISIDTQY,TRBJ2-3,10,TRBV30,.
SVGQGSGYT,TRBJ1-2,9,TRBV29-1,TRBD1
ASSLLAGSNTGELF,TRBJ2-2,14,TRBV5-1,TRBD2
ASARGDQETQY,TRBJ2-5,11,TRBV7-2,.
ASSLEGQGVLANYGYT,TRBJ1-2,16,TRBV5-6,TRBD1
ASSLAGTGEETQY,TRBJ2-5,13,TRBV5-1,TRBD1
ATSRDPQGGDGYT,TRBJ1-2,13,TRBV15,.
ASSEKGYGYT,TRBJ1-2,10,TRBV2,.
ASSYGAGYTEAF,TRBJ1-1,12,TRBV6-6,.
ASRCIGFYEQY,TRBJ2-7,11,TRBV7-6,.
ASIPSGGGDYEQY,TRBJ2-7,13,TRBV7-9,.
ASSESSRTGNIQY,TRBJ2-4,13,TRBV2,.
SVEDGDRGAREQY,TRBJ2-5,13,TRBV29-1,TRBD1
ASSPAGRSQETQY,TRBJ2-5,13,TRBV18,.
ASSLAGELF,TRBJ2-2,9,TRBV5-1,.
ASSFTVLDTDTQY,TRBJ2-3,13,TRBV5-1,.
ASSPTRQNPNEKLF,TRBJ1-4,14,TRBV18,.
ASSLEGQDYNEQF,TRBJ2-1,13,TRBV5-1,.
ASSPLDSHNEQF,TRBJ2-1,12,TRBV18,.
ASSLFTSGYNEQF,TRBJ2-1,13,TRBV5-4,TRBD2
ASSEMVGYT,TRBJ1-2,9,TRBV2,.